One and the same sample provided the 5 T cell receptor beta chains below, sequenced in a study of cytomegalovirus exposure and HLA in healthy donors. Vbeta (60) and Jbeta (13) primers were used in the PCR. Sequencing used immunoSEQ multiplex PCR; TCRdb keeps in-frame clones, though not all of them. The table lists about 190,000 clones, roughly 77% of them singletons, with about 4.4% in the top ten. Material: PBMCs. These receptor sequences come from a man aged 25-45 years in good health and CMV-seropositive.

The J gene is TRBJ2-5, the V gene TRBV28; 10 positions match TRBD2. With the DNA end fitting TRBJ2-7 better, the J assignment may be wrong. The CDR3 consists of 15 residues. Germline V gene sequence: CDR1 MDHEN, CDR2 SYDVKM. The CDR3 protein is CASSPSGSIAYEQYF. The CDR3 DNA reads as TGTGCCAGCAGTCCTAGCGGGAGCATCGCCTACGAGCAGTACTTC.

V usage is TRBV20-1 and J usage is TRBJ2-7; possibly TRBD2 for D (5 bases). This CDR3 contains 11 residues. The ends were cut back, 4 bases at V and 6 bases at J, with 10 bases in the middle. CDR1 DFQATT and CDR2 SNEGSKA come from the germline V gene (reference sequence). CDR3 DNA: TGCAGTGCTAAACTAGGCTTCGAGCAGTACTTC. This sequence encodes CSAKLGFEQYF.

The CDR3 DNA follows: TGTGCCAGCAGCGTAGAGGGCACAGGGATCTCTGGAAACACCATATATTTT. The encoded protein is CASSVEGTGISGNTIYF. The V and J genes are TRBV9 and TRBJ1-3; weak D call: TRBD1 (6 bases). Looked up from germline, CDR1 is SGDLS and CDR2 is YYNGEE. This CDR3 spans 17 amino acids. V was shortened by 0 bases and J by 0 bases, with 13 bases between the two germline ends.

The V gene is TRBV6-5, the J gene TRBJ2-7; D is perhaps TRBD1 (6 bases). This CDR3 contains 12 residues. Germline-derived CDR1 and CDR2 are MNHEY and SVGAGI. V was cut by 4 bases and J by 7 bases, with 11 bases left in between. CDR3 sequence (DNA): TGTGCCAGCAGTTCGCCGGGACAAGAGCAGTACTTC. Residues: CASSSPGQEQYF.

This sequence joins TRBV7-6 and TRBJ2-4; no firm D call. Germline V CDR1 and CDR2: SGHVS, FNYEAQ. Deletions cut 5 bases from V and 0 bases from J, with 8 bases between. The CDR3 is 14 residues long. CDR3 residues: CASSRYLAKNIQYF. DNA for the CDR3: TGTGCCAGCAGCCGCTATCTAGCCAAAAACATTCAGTACTTC.